One and the same sample provided the 19 T cell receptor beta chains below, sequenced in a study of identical twins. TCRdb ran MiXCR on the 5' RACE reads and lists one entry per CDR3 protein. The profile shows over 550,000 distinct CDR3 sequences, about 7.1% of them singletons. This same sample was also taken into another study, of yellow fever vaccine responses in identical twins.

Sequenced: PBMCs. The receptors shown here come from a woman aged 18-29 years in good health.

This clonotype has a count of ten or more. The rearrangement joins TRBV12-3 or TRBV12-4 to TRBJ2-1, with 12 bases matching TRBD2. Unmatched junction bases numbered 14, after V lost 9 bases and J lost 5 bases. The CDR3 is made up of 17 amino acids. The CDR3 DNA reads as TGTGCCAGTAGATTTGGACTAGCGGGATCTGGGGACAATGAGCAGTTCTTC. Amino acid sequence: CASRFGLAGSGDNEQFF.

The chain links TRBV27 to TRBJ2-7; D is uncertain. Germline loops: CDR1 MNHEY, CDR2 SMNVEV (reference sequence). The V gene lost 6 bases and the J gene lost 3 bases, with 6 bases spanning the gap. The CDR3 has 11 residues. The CDR3 region has the DNA TGTGCCAGCAGGAAGAACTACGAGCAGTACTTC. Translation: CASRKNYEQYF.

This clonotype showed up many times. J is TRBJ2-1 and V is TRBV11-2; the match to TRBD1 covers 7 bases. Per the germline V gene, CDR1 is SGHAT and CDR2 is FQNNGV. Unmatched junction bases numbered 17, after V lost 3 bases and J lost 6 bases. The CDR3 contains 18 residues. CDR3 residues: CASSLGWAVDRYRNEQFF. In nucleotides, the CDR3 is TGTGCCAGCAGCTTGGGATGGGCCGTGGACAGGTACCGCAATGAGCAGTTCTTC.

In this sample, this clonotype turned up a few times. The V gene is TRBV29-1, the J gene TRBJ1-2, with D possibly matching TRBD1 (5 bases). Trimming shortened V by 6 bases and J by 2 bases, and 7 bases separated the two germline ends. The CDR3 has 11 residues. Germline assignment: CDR1 SQVTM and CDR2 ANQGSEA. The CDR3 nucleotides are TGCAGCGTGTGGGGGAACTATGGCTACACCTTC. This gives the protein CSVWGNYGYTF.

This clonotype has at least ten counts. The chain uses TRBV12-3 or TRBV12-4 and TRBJ1-4; the D gene is possibly TRBD1 (6 bases). The ends were cut back, 6 bases at V and 4 bases at J, with 9 bases in the middle. CDR3 length equals 13 residues. The CDR3 region is CASSPDSNEKLFF. CDR3 coding DNA: TGTGCCAGCAGCCCGGACAGTAATGAAAAACTGTTTTTT.

This clonotype was seen at least ten times. The chain links TRBV12-3 or TRBV12-4 to TRBJ2-5; D is possibly TRBD1 or TRBD2 (5 bases each). The CDR3 is 16 amino acids. V dropped 3 bases and J dropped 1 base, with 15 bases sitting between them. CDR3 residues: CASSFEGTSSQETQYF. CDR3 coding DNA: TGTGCCAGCAGTTTTGAGGGGACGTCATCCCAAGAGACCCAGTACTTC.

This clonotype was recorded many times. The chain couples TRBV7-9 to TRBJ1-5; D call uncertain. Germline CDR1 and CDR2: SEHNR and FQNEAQ (reference sequence). V lost 1 base and J lost 2, with 9 bases in between. The CDR3 is made up of 15 amino acids. The CDR3 loop is CASSLVGLGNQPQHF. The CDR3 DNA reads as TGTGCCAGCAGCTTAGTTGGACTCGGCAATCAGCCCCAGCATTTT.

This clonotype was observed a handful of times. This chain uses TRBV5-1 with TRBJ2-1, with D possibly matching TRBD1 (5 bases). The CDR3 covers 14 residues. Germline V gene data show CDR1 as SGHRS and CDR2 as YFSETQ. The V and J ends lost 0 bases and 10 bases respectively, with 14 bases between them. The CDR3 sequence: CASSLGQGVWEQFF. CDR3 nucleotides: TGCGCCAGCAGCTTGGGCCAGGGCGTCTGGGAGCAGTTCTTC.

This clonotype has a count of ten or more. CDR3 amino acids: CASSPSGSWNIQYF. In DNA, the CDR3 is TGTGCCAGCAGCCCGAGTGGGAGTTGGAACATTCAGTACTTC. The genes are TRBV3-1 and TRBJ2-4; a weak D match, TRBD2 (5 bases). Trimming shortened V by 4 bases and J by 7 bases, and 14 bases separated the two germline ends. From germline, CDR1 is LGHDT and CDR2 YNNKEL (reference sequence). The CDR3 sequence is 14 residues long.

In this sample, this clonotype turned up a few times. The genes are TRBV5-1 and TRBJ1-2, with TRBD1 matching over 8 bases. With 7 bases clipped from V and 5 bases from J, the junction kept 7 bases outside the gene matches. The CDR3 has 13 amino acids. Looked up from germline, CDR1 is SGHRS and CDR2 is YFSETQ. The CDR3 loop is CASRSGQEYGYTF. The CDR3 coding sequence is TGCGCCAGCCGCTCGGGACAGGAATATGGCTACACCTTC.

This clonotype was seen more than once but under ten times. V and J are TRBV12-3 or TRBV12-4 and TRBJ1-2; D gene uncertain. The CDR3 consists of 14 residues. The germline V and J ends were trimmed by 4 bases and 4 bases, with 13 bases remaining between them. The CDR3 here is CASSSAGPPYGYTF. The CDR3 DNA reads as TGTGCCAGCAGTTCCGCCGGGCCCCCCTATGGCTACACCTTC.

This clonotype was observed many times. The rearrangement joins TRBV7-2 to TRBJ2-2; D not certain. The CDR3 covers 14 residues. Germline V gives CDR1 SGHTA, CDR2 FQGNSA. This CDR3 reads CASGPDGYTGELFF. As DNA, the CDR3 is TGTGCTTCCGGGCCCGACGGGTACACCGGGGAGCTGTTTTTT.

This clonotype was found a few times. The chain uses TRBV11-1 and TRBJ2-1; TRBD2 matches at 9 bases. The V and J ends lost 3 bases and 8 bases, in that order; junction bases with no gene match: 2. Looked up from germline, CDR1 is SGHAT and CDR2 is FQDESV (reference sequence). The CDR3 runs 13 residues. The CDR3 is CASSFGGRDEQFF. The CDR3, as DNA: TGTGCCAGCAGCTTTGGCGGGAGGGATGAGCAGTTCTTC.

This clonotype was counted a few times. The chain joins TRBV12-3 or TRBV12-4 to TRBJ2-2, with D possibly matching TRBD1 (6 bases). The CDR3 sequence is 14 residues long. Trimming removed 5 bases at V and 8 bases at J, with 15 bases between. CDR3 in DNA: TGTGCCAGCAGTCAACAGGGCAACGGGGGGGAGCTGTTTTTT. It specifies CASSQQGNGGELFF.

This clonotype was recorded a few times. The chain couples TRBV5-1 to TRBJ2-1; TRBD2 agrees at 8 bases. Germline-derived CDR1 and CDR2 are SGHRS and YFSETQ. This CDR3 contains 16 residues. V was clipped by 0 bases and J by 8 bases; unmatched bases: 10. The CDR3 here is CASSLVPSGRGDEQFF. CDR3 nucleotides: TGCGCCAGCAGCTTGGTCCCCAGCGGGAGAGGGGATGAGCAGTTCTTC.

In this sample, this clonotype turned up many times. The rearrangement links TRBV3-1 to TRBJ1-1; D remains ambiguous. CDR3 length: 15 amino acids. Trimming stripped 5 bases from V and 0 bases from J, with 13 bases between. Germline loops: CDR1 LGHDT, CDR2 YNNKEL (reference sequence). DNA for the CDR3: TGTGCCAGCAGCACGGGAGGGCAGATGAACACTGAAGCTTTCTTT. It is translated as CASSTGGQMNTEAFF.

The chain combines TRBV2 with TRBJ2-1; 9 bases are shared with TRBD2. Germline assignment: CDR1 SNHLY and CDR2 FYNNEI. The CDR3 sequence is 14 residues long. After removal of 4 bases from V and 5 bases from J, the junction contained 3 bases not matched to a gene. CDR3 nucleotides: TGTGCCAGCAGTGGGACTAGCGTGAACAATGAGCAGTTCTTC. Its protein product is CASSGTSVNNEQFF.

There are a few counts of this clonotype. The rearrangement links TRBV27 to TRBJ2-7; 10 nucleotides agree with TRBD1. The CDR3 loop spans 16 amino acids. V shed 6 bases and J 3 bases; nucleotides not matched to a gene: 11. Germline CDR1 reads MNHEY; CDR2 reads SMNVEV (reference sequence). The DNA of the CDR3 is TGTGCCAGCAGCCCACTCCGGGACAGGGGATTCTACGAGCAGTACGTC. It codes for CASSPLRDRGFYEQYV.

The chain uses TRBV5-1 and TRBJ1-3; D is uncertain. V was cut by 1 base and J by 2 bases, with 10 bases left in between. CDR1 and CDR2 from the germline V gene are SGHRS and YFSETQ. The CDR3 extends over 15 amino acids. The CDR3 loop reads CASSLLGSPGNTIYF. CDR3 in DNA: TGCGCCAGCAGCTTGCTGGGGTCCCCTGGAAACACCATATATTTT.